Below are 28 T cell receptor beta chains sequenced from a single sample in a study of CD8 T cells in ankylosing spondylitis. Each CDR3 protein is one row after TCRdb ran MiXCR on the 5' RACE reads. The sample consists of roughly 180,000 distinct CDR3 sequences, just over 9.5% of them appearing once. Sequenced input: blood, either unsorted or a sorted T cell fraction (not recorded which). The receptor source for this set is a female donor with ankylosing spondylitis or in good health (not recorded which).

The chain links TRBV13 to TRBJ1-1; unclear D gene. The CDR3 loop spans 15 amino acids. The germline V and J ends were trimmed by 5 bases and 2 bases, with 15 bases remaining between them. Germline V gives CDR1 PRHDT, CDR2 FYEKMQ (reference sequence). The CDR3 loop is CASSPRPDGNTEAFF. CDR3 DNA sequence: TGTGCCAGCAGCCCCCGACCGGACGGAAACACTGAAGCTTTCTTT.

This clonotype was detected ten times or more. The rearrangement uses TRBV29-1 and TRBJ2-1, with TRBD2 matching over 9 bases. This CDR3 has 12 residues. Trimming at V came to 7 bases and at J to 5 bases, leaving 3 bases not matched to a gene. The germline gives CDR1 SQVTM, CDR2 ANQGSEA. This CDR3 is CSAGTSNNEQFF. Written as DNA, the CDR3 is TGCAGCGCGGGGACTAGCAACAATGAGCAGTTCTTC.

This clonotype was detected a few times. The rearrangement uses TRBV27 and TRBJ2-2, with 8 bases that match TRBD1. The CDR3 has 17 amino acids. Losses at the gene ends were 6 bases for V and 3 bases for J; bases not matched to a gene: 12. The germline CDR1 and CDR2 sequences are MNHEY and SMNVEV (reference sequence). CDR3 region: CASSGQGRDLYTGELFF. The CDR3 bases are TGTGCCAGCAGCGGACAGGGAAGGGATTTGTACACCGGGGAGCTGTTTTTT.

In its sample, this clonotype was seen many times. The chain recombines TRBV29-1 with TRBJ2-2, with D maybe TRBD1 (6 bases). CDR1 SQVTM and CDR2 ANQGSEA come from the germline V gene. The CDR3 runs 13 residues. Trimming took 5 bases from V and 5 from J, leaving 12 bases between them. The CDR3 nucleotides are TGCAGCGTTTCCGGGACAACAACCGGGGAGCTGTTTTTT. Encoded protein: CSVSGTTTGELFF.

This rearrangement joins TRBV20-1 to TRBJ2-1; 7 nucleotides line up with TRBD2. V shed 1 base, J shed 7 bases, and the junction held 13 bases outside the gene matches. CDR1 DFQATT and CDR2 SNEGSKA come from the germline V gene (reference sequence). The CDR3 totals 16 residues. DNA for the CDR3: TGCAGTGCTAGAGGAAGGCGACTAGCCGGGGGGAATGAGCAGTTCTTC. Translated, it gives CSARGRRLAGGNEQFF.

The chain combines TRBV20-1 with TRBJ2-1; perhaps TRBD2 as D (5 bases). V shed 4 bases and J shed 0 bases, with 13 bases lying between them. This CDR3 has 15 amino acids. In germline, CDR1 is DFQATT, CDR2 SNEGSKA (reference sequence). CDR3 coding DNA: TGCAGTGCTAAAGCGGACCCGAGCTCCTACAATGAGCAGTTCTTC. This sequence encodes CSAKADPSSYNEQFF.

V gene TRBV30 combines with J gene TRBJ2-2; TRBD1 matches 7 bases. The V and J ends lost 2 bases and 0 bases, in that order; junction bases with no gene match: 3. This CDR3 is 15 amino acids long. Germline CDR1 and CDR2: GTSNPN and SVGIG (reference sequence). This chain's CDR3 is CAWSTGATNTGELFF. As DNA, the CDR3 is TGTGCCTGGAGTACAGGGGCCACGAACACCGGGGAGCTGTTTTTT. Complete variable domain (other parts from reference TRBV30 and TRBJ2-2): SQTIHQWPATLVQPVGSPLSLECTVEGTSNPNLYWYRQAAGRGLQLLFYSVGIGQISSEVPQNLSASRPQDRQFILSSKKLLLSDSGFYLCAWSTGATNTGELFFGEGSRLTVL.

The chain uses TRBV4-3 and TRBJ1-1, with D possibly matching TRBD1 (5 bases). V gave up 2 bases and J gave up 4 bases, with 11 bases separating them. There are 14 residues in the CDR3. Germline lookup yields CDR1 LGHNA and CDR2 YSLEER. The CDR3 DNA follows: TGCGCCAGCAGCCAACGTTTGGGGGTCACTGAAGCTTTCTTT. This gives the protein CASSQRLGVTEAFF.

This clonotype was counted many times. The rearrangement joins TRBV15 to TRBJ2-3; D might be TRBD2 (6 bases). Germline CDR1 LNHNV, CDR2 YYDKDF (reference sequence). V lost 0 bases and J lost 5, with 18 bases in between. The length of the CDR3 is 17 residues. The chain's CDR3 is CATSREKVGGEGDTQYF. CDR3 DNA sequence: TGTGCCACCAGCAGAGAAAAGGTGGGAGGAGAAGGAGATACGCAGTATTTT. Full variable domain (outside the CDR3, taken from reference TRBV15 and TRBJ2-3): DAMVIQNPRYQVTQFGKPVTLSCSQTLNHNVMYWYQQKSSQAPKLLFHYYDKDFNNEADTPDNFQSRRPNTSFCFLDIRSPGLGDTAMYLCATSREKVGGEGDTQYFGPGTRLTVL.

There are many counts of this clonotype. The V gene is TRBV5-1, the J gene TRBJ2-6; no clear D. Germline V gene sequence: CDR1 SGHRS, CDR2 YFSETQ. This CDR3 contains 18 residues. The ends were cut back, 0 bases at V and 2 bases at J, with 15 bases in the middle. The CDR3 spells CASSLGGYGETGANVLTF. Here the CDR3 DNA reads TGCGCCAGCAGCTTGGGGGGATATGGAGAGACTGGGGCCAACGTCCTGACTTTC.

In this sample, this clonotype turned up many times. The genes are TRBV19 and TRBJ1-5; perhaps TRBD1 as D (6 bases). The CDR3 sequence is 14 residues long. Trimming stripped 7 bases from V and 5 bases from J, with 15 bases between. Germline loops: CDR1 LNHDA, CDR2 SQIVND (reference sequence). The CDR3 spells CASIGSGVDQPQHF. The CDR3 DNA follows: TGTGCCAGTATCGGTTCAGGGGTGGATCAGCCCCAGCATTTT.

The CDR3 DNA reads as TGCGCCAGCAGCCGGGATTGGACAGGGGTCTATGGCTACACCTTC. Its translation: CASSRDWTGVYGYTF. This chain uses TRBV4-3 with TRBJ1-2; 9 nucleotides match TRBD1. Germline lookup yields CDR1 LGHNA and CDR2 YSLEER. The CDR3 sequence is 15 residues long. V shed 4 bases, J shed 4 bases, and the junction held 7 bases outside the gene matches.

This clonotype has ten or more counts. The CDR3 DNA reads TGTGCCAGCAGTTTCGAGGGGAACGAGCAGTTCTTC. Protein sequence: CASSFEGNEQFF. This chain joins TRBV12-3 or TRBV12-4 and TRBJ2-1; the D gene could be TRBD1 or TRBD2 (5 bases each). The CDR3 runs 12 residues. V was trimmed by 3 bases and J by 10 bases, leaving 10 bases between them.

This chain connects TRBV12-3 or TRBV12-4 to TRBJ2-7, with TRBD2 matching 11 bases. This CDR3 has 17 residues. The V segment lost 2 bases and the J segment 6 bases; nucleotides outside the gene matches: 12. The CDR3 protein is CASSLRLAGGFSREQYF. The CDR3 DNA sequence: TGTGCCAGCAGTTTAAGGCTAGCGGGAGGTTTTTCGCGCGAGCAGTACTTC.

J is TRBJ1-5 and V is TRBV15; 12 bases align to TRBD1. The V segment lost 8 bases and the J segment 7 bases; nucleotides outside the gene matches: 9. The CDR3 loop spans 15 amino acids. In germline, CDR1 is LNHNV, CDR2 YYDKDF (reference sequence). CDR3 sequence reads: CATGTGGRWEQPQHF. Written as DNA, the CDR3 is TGTGCCACCGGGACAGGGGGCCGTTGGGAACAGCCCCAGCATTTT. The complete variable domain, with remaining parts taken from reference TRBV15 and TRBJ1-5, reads DAMVIQNPRYQVTQFGKPVTLSCSQTLNHNVMYWYQQKSSQAPKLLFHYYDKDFNNEADTPDNFQSRRPNTSFCFLDIRSPGLGDTAMYLCATGTGGRWEQPQHFGDGTRLSIL.

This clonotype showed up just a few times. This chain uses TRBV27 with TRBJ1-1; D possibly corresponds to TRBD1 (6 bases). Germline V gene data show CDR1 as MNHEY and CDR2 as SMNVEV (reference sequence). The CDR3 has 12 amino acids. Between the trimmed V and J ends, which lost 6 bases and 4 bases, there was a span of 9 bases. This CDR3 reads CASRRGVTEAFF. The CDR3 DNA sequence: TGTGCCAGCAGGAGGGGGGTCACTGAAGCTTTCTTT.

CDR3 sequence reads: CASDTGYSGANVLTF. The CDR3 DNA sequence: TGTGCTAGTGATACAGGTTACTCTGGGGCCAACGTCCTGACTTTC. The rearrangement uses TRBV12-5 and TRBJ2-6; D is possibly TRBD1 (5 bases). The germline V and J ends were trimmed by 7 bases and 0 bases, with 10 bases remaining between them. The CDR3 covers 15 residues. Germline V gene data show CDR1 as LGHNT and CDR2 as FRNRAP. The full variable domain, in which reference TRBV12-5 and TRBJ2-6 provide the parts outside the CDR3, is DARVTQTPRHKVTEMGQEVTMRCQPILGHNTVFWYRQTMMQGLELLAYFRNRAPLDDSGMPKDRFSAEMPDATLATLKIQPSEPRDSAVYFCASDTGYSGANVLTFGAGSRLTVL.

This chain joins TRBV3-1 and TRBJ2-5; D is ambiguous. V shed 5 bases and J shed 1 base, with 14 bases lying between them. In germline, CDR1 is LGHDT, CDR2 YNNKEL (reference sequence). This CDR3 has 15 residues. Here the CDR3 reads CASSDRSNFQETQYF. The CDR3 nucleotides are TGTGCCAGCAGCGACCGATCAAATTTCCAAGAGACCCAGTACTTC.

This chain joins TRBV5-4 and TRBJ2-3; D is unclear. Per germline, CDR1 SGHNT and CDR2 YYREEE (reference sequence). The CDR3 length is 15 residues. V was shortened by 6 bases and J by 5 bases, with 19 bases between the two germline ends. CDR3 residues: CASMELGQPRDTQYF. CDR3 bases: TGTGCCAGCATGGAGTTGGGTCAACCCCGAGATACGCAGTATTTT.

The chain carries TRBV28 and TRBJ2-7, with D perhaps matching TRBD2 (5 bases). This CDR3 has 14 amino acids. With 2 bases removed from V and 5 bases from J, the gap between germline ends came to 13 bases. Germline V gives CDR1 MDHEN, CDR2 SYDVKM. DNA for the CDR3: TGTGCCAGCAGTTTAGACGGGAATAGGGACGAGCAGTACTTC. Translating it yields CASSLDGNRDEQYF.

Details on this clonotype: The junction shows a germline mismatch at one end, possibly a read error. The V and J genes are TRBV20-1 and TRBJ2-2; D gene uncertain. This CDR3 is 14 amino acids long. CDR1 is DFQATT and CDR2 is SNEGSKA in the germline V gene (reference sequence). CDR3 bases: TGCAGTGCAAGAGACTGGGTTGACACCGGGGAGCTGTTTTTT. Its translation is CSARDWVDTGELFF.

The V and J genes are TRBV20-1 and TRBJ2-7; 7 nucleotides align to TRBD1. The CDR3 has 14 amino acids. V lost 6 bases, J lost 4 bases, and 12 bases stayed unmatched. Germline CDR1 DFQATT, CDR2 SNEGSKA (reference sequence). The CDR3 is CSATDRAFYYEQYF. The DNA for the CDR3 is TGCAGTGCCACTGACAGGGCGTTCTATTACGAGCAGTACTTC.

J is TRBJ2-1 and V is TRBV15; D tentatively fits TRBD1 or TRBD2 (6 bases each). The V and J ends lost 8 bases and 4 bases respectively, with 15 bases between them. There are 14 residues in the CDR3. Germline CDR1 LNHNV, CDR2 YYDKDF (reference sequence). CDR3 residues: CATSTGDTYNEQFF. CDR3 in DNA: TGTGCCACCTCAACGGGGGACACGTACAATGAGCAGTTCTTC.

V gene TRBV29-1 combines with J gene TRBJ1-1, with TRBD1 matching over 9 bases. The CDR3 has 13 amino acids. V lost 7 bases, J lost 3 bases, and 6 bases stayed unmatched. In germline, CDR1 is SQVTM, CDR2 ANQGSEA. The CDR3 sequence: CSARQGDYTEAFF. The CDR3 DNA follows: TGCAGCGCGCGACAGGGGGATTACACTGAAGCTTTCTTT.

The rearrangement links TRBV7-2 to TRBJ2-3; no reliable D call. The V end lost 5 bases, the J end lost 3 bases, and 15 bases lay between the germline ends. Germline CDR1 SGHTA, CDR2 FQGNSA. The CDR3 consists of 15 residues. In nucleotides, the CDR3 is TGTGCCAGCAGCCCCGGACCCGCGAGGACAGATACGCAGTATTTT. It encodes CASSPGPARTDTQYF.

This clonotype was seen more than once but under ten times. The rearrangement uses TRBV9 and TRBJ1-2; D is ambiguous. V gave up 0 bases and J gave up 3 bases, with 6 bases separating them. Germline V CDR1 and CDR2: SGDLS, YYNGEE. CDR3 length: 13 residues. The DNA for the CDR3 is TGTGCCAGCAGCGTAGAAACAGACTATGGCTACACCTTC. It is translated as CASSVETDYGYTF.

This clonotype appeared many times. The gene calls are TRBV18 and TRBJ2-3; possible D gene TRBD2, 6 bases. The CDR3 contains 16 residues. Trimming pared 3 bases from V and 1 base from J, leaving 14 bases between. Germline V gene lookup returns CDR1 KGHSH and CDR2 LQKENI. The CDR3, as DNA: TGTGCCAGCTCACCGCCCGACGGGAGAGGCACAGATACGCAGTATTTT. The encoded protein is CASSPPDGRGTDTQYF.

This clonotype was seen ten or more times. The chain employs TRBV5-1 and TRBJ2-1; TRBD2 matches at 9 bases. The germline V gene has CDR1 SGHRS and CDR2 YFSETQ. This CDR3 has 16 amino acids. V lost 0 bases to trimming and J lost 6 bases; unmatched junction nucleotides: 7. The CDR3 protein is CASSLGAGGPVNEQFF. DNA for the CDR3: TGCGCCAGCAGCTTGGGTGCGGGAGGGCCAGTCAATGAGCAGTTCTTC.